The clone carrying this T cell receptor (beta chain) appeared a few times. The antigen remains undetermined. Purity exceeded 95% in all sorted populations. The data stem from a study of beta chain features in type 1 diabetes. Points from the study as a whole: Type 1 diabetes patients showed a moderate but significant shortening of TCRB CDR3s in all four CD4+ subsets.

Every isolated RNA sample was fully reverse transcribed, so sequencing captured expressed TCRB transcripts. Assay: immunoSEQ multiplex PCR; the TCRdb copy retains only in-frame clones and omits some. The sample carries 150,000 to 200,000 clones, 63% recorded once. This CDR3 spans 11 amino acids. Trimming took 5 bases from V and 4 from J, leaving 4 bases between them. Germline loops: CDR1 SGHTA, CDR2 FQGNSA. The chain carries TRBV7-2 and TRBJ2-3, with D unclear. The origin of this receptor is a man under 40 with type 1 diabetes. Sequencing input: naive CD4+ T cells from blood. This chain's CDR3 is CASSTADTQYF. The CDR3 bases are TGTGCCAGCAGCACAGCAGATACGCAGTATTTT.